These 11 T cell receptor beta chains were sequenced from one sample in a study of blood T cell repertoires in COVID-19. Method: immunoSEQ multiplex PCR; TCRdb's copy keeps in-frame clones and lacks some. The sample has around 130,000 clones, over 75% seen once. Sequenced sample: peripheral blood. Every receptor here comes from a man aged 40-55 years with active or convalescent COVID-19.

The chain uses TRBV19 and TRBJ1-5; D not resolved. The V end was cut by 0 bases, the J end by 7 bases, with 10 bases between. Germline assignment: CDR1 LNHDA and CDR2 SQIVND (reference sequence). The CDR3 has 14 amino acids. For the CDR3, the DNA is TGTGCCAGTAGTATAGATGCAACGGGGCAGCCCCAGCATTTT. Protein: CASSIDATGQPQHF.

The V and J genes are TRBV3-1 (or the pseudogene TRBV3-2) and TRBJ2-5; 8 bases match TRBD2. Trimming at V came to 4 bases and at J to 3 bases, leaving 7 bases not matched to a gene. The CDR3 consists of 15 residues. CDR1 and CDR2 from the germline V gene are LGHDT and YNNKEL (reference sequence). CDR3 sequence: CASSPAGGTKETQYF. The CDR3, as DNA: TGTGCCAGCAGCCCCGCGGGGGGAACAAAAGAGACCCAGTACTTC.

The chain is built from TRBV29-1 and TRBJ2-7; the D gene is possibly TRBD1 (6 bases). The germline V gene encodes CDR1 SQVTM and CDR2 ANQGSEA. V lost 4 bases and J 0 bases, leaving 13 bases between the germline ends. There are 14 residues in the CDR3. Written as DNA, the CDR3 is TGCAGCGTTGTAAGGGGGAAGAGCTCCTACGAGCAGTACTTC. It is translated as CSVVRGKSSYEQYF.

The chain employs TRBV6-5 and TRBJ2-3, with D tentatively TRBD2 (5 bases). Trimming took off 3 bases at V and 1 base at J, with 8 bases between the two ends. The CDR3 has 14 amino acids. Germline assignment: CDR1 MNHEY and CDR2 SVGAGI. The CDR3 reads CASSYRGGTDTQYF. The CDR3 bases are TGTGCCAGCAGTTATCGGGGAGGCACAGATACGCAGTATTTT.

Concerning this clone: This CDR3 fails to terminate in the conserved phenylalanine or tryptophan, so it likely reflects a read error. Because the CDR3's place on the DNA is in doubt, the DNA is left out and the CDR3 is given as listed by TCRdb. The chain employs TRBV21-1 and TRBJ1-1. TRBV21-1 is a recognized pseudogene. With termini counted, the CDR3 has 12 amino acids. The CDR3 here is CASSKALKHGLD.

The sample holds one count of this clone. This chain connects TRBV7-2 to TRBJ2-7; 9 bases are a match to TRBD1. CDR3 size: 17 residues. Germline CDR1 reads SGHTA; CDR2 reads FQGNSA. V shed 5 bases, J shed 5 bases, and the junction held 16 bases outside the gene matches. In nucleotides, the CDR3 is TGTGCCAGCAGCCGCATTGGCAGGGGGGGACAGGGAAACGAGCAGTACTTC. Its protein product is CASSRIGRGGQGNEQYF.

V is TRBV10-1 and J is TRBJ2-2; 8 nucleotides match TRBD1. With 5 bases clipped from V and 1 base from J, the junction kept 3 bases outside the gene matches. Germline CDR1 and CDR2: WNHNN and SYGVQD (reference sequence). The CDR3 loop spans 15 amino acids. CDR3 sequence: CASSSGTGNTGELFF. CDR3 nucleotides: TGCGCCAGCAGTTCCGGGACAGGGAACACCGGGGAGCTGTTTTTT.

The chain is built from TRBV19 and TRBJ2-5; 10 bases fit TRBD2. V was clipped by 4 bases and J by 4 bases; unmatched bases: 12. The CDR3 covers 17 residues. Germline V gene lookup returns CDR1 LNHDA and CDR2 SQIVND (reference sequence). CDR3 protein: CASSKLTQRGGGETQYF. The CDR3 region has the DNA TGTGCCAGTAGTAAGCTCACCCAGCGGGGGGGTGGAGAGACCCAGTACTTC.

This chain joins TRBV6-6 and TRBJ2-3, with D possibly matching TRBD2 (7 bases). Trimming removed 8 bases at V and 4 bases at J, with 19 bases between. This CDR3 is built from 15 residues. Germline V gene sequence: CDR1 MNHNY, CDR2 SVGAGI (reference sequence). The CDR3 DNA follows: TGTGCCAGCTCCGGAGGGAGGGGGGGGGCAGATACGCAGTATTTT. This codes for CASSGGRGGADTQYF.

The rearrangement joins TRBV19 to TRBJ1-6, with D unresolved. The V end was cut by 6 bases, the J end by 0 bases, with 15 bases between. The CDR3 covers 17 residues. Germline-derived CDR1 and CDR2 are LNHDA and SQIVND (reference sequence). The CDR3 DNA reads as TGTGCCAGTAGCGATCAAAGAGGGAGCTCCTATAATTCACCCCTCCACTTT. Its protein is CASSDQRGSSYNSPLHF.

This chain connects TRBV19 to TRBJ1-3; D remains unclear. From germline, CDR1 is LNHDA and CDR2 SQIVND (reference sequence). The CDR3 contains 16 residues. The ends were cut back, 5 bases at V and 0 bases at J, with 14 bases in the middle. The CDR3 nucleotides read TGTGCCAGTAGTCTAGGCCTGGGCAGCTCTGGAAACACCATATATTTT. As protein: CASSLGLGSSGNTIYF.